These 26 T cell receptor beta chains share one sample of origin, sequenced in a study of T-cell reconstitution after alpha-beta-depleted transplantation in children. A library of TCRbeta sequences, prepared with unique molecular identifiers, was generated. TCRdb itself ran the PCR reads through MiXCR, one entry per CDR3 protein. The table shows a few hundred thousand distinct CDR3 sequences, with roughly 23% occurring only once. Sequenced here: PBMCs, sampled before TCRalphabeta/CD19-depleted stem cell transplant. All receptors come from a girl aged 2-10 years with Fanconi anemia, due to receive a stem cell transplant.

At least ten counts were recorded for this clonotype. This sequence joins TRBV20-1 and TRBJ1-2, with D perhaps TRBD1 (6 bases). The ends were cut back, 5 bases at V and 4 bases at J, with 20 bases in the middle. The germline CDR1 and CDR2 sequences are DFQATT and SNEGSKA (reference sequence). The CDR3 is 15 residues long. The DNA of the CDR3 is TGCAGTGCTCCCCCGGGGAGGGGGGGGAGCTATGGCTACACCTTC. Protein: CSAPPGRGGSYGYTF.

This clonotype has a count of ten or more. The gene calls are TRBV20-1 and TRBJ2-1; weak D call: TRBD2 (5 bases). The CDR3 has 13 amino acids. Trimming cost V 1 base and J 3 bases, with 7 bases left between them. Germline V gene data show CDR1 as DFQATT and CDR2 as SNEGSKA (reference sequence). CDR3 sequence: CSARGGLYNEQFF. The CDR3 DNA is TGCAGTGCTAGAGGCGGGCTCTACAATGAGCAGTTCTTC.

The chain has TRBV20-1 and TRBJ2-2, with D possibly being TRBD2 (5 bases). Trimming left V 1 base short and J 5 bases short, with 14 bases between. This CDR3 has 15 residues. Germline V gene lookup returns CDR1 DFQATT and CDR2 SNEGSKA (reference sequence). The CDR3 reads CSARVHQRLTGELFF. CDR3 nucleotide sequence: TGCAGTGCTAGAGTTCATCAGCGGTTAACCGGGGAGCTGTTTTTT.

The gene calls are TRBV20-1 and TRBJ1-2; D ambiguous. The CDR3 spans 11 residues. Germline CDR1 is DFQATT and CDR2 is SNEGSKA (reference sequence). V was clipped by 3 bases and J by 4 bases, with 6 bases between them. CDR3 region: CSASLSYGYTF. The CDR3 DNA follows: TGCAGTGCTAGTCTGAGCTATGGCTACACCTTC.

The DNA for the CDR3 is TGCAGCGCTTTCTTTAATGCAAACACCATATATTTT. It translates to CSAFFNANTIYF. This chain connects TRBV29-1 to TRBJ1-3, with unresolved D. This CDR3 has 12 residues. Per the germline V gene, CDR1 is SQVTM and CDR2 is ANQGSEA. With 7 bases removed from V and 6 bases from J, the gap between germline ends came to 13 bases.

This chain joins TRBV29-1 and TRBJ2-4, with D perhaps being TRBD1 or TRBD2 (5 bases each). The V end lost 3 bases, the J end lost 6 bases, and 9 bases lay between the germline ends. The CDR3 is 12 residues long. Germline CDR1 and CDR2: SQVTM and ANQGSEA. CDR3 nucleotides: TGCAGCGTTGAGGGGGACGGAAACATTCAGTACTTC. This translates into CSVEGDGNIQYF.

This clonotype was observed at least ten times. The chain couples TRBV29-1 to TRBJ2-2; D ambiguous. Per germline, CDR1 SQVTM and CDR2 ANQGSEA. Trimming took off 2 bases at V and 0 bases at J, with 7 bases between the two ends. The CDR3 has 14 residues. The CDR3 loop reads CSVEWQSNTGELFF. CDR3 coding DNA: TGCAGCGTTGAATGGCAGTCGAACACCGGGGAGCTGTTTTTT.

Ten or more counts support this clonotype. The chain joins TRBV29-1 to TRBJ2-4; TRBD2 matches at 10 bases. Trimming cost V 4 bases and J 4 bases; bases outside gene matches: 4. The CDR3 totals 14 residues. Looked up from germline, CDR1 is SQVTM and CDR2 is ANQGSEA. In nucleotides, the CDR3 is TGCAGCGTTGCCCGGACTAGCGGAAAAAACATTCAGTACTTC. Protein: CSVARTSGKNIQYF. The complete variable domain, with remaining parts taken from reference TRBV29-1 and TRBJ2-4, reads SAVISQKPSRDICQRGTSLTIQCQVDSQVTMMFWYRQQPGQSLTLIATANQGSEATYESGFVIDKFPISRPNLTFSTLTVSNMSPEDSSIYLCSVARTSGKNIQYFGAGTRLSVL.

This clonotype was picked up many times. The chain carries TRBV20-1 and TRBJ2-3, with 9 bases lining up with TRBD1. Germline trimming cut 4 bases from V and 2 bases from J; bases unmatched to any gene: 13. The germline gives CDR1 DFQATT, CDR2 SNEGSKA (reference sequence). The CDR3 runs to 17 residues. The CDR3 region has the DNA TGCAGTGCTACAATCCCCGGGACAGGGACTTACACAGATACGCAGTATTTT. Its translation: CSATIPGTGTYTDTQYF.

This clonotype was found many times. V is TRBV25-1 and J is TRBJ2-1; D gene uncertain. The CDR3 is 14 amino acids. V shed 2 bases and J shed 3 bases, with 8 bases lying between them. The germline V gene has CDR1 MGHDK and CDR2 SYGVNS. CDR3 bases: TGTGCCAGCAGTGAAGAAGGGAACTACAATGAGCAGTTCTTC. It yields the protein CASSEEGNYNEQFF.

There are many counts of this clonotype. The J gene is TRBJ2-1, the V gene TRBV9; D may be TRBD2 (5 bases). This CDR3 spans 15 amino acids. The germline V gene has CDR1 SGDLS and CDR2 YYNGEE. V lost 0 bases and J 10 bases, leaving 17 bases between the germline ends. CDR3 bases: TGTGCCAGCAGCGTAGGGCTAGCCAACAGTGACGAGCAGTTCTTC. Amino acid sequence: CASSVGLANSDEQFF. The variable domain in full, completed from reference TRBV9 and TRBJ2-1, reads DSGVTQTPKHLITATGQRVTLRCSPRSGDLSVYWYQQSLDQGLQFLIQYYNGEERAKGNILERFSAQQFPDLHSELNLSSLELGDSALYFCASSVGLANSDEQFFGPGTRLTVL.

The CDR3 DNA is TGCAGTGCCGCCCAGGTTTACGAGCAGTACTTC. It yields the protein CSAAQVYEQYF. This rearrangement joins TRBV20-1 to TRBJ2-7; no clear D. CDR3 length: 11 residues. CDR1 DFQATT and CDR2 SNEGSKA come from the germline V gene (reference sequence). Trimming pared 6 bases from V and 4 bases from J, leaving 10 bases between.

Many counts were recorded for this clonotype. The chain joins TRBV29-1 to TRBJ1-5, with unresolved D. Between the trimmed V and J ends, which lost 5 bases and 2 bases, there was a span of 7 bases. CDR1 is SQVTM, CDR2 ANQGSEA, per germline. There are 12 residues in the CDR3. Here the CDR3 reads CSVMAGNQPQHF. The CDR3 nucleotides read TGCAGCGTTATGGCGGGCAATCAGCCCCAGCATTTT.

This clonotype was seen at least ten times. The V and J genes are TRBV7-2 and TRBJ2-3, with unresolved D. The germline gives CDR1 SGHTA, CDR2 FQGNSA. This CDR3 region has 13 residues. V was clipped by 2 bases and J by 5 bases, with 8 bases between them. CDR3 nucleotide sequence: TGTGCCAGCAGCTTATCTTTTGGAGATACGCAGTATTTT. Translating it yields CASSLSFGDTQYF.

This clonotype was detected a few times. The chain's CDR3 is CASSSIGPGETQYF. The CDR3 DNA is TGTGCCAGCAGCTCAATTGGTCCGGGGGAGACCCAGTACTTC. V and J are TRBV5-6 and TRBJ2-5; possibly TRBD2 for D (5 bases). Per germline, CDR1 SGHDT and CDR2 YYEEEE. Trimming cost V 3 bases and J 5 bases, with 14 bases left between them. The CDR3 runs 14 residues.

This clonotype was recorded many times. The chain uses TRBV6-2 or TRBV6-3 and TRBJ2-7, with 7 bases fitting TRBD2. This CDR3 contains 14 residues. Per the germline V gene, CDR1 is MNHEY and CDR2 is SVGEGT. The V and J ends lost 3 bases and 3 bases, in that order; junction bases with no gene match: 5. The CDR3 nucleotides read TGTGCCAGCAGTTATTTTGGCGGGGGCTACGAGCAGTACTTC. Translating it yields CASSYFGGGYEQYF.

This clonotype was detected only once. The V and J genes are TRBV11-1 and TRBJ2-7, with D tentatively TRBD1 (6 bases). Germline assignment: CDR1 SGHAT and CDR2 FQDESV (reference sequence). The CDR3 spans 14 residues. Trimming pared 1 base from V and 5 bases from J, leaving 12 bases between. The CDR3 protein is CASSLVGTIDEQYF. In DNA, the CDR3 is TGTGCCAGCAGCTTAGTTGGGACAATCGACGAGCAGTACTTC.

The V call is TRBV5-1, the J call TRBJ2-7; D may be TRBD2 (6 bases). Germline assignment: CDR1 SGHRS and CDR2 YFSETQ. V was trimmed by 2 bases and J by 0 bases, leaving 12 bases between them. CDR3 length: 15 amino acids. This CDR3 reads CASSFISGDSYEQYF. The CDR3 nucleotides are TGCGCCAGCAGCTTTATTAGCGGTGACTCCTACGAGCAGTACTTC.

This clonotype was counted at least ten times. The V and J genes are TRBV29-1 and TRBJ2-1; 10 bases are shared with TRBD2. Germline V CDR1 and CDR2: SQVTM, ANQGSEA. The junction had 5 bases not matched to a gene; V was cut back by 6 bases and J by 0 bases. This CDR3 comprises 15 residues. The CDR3 loop is CSVPGLANSYNEQFF. The DNA for the CDR3 is TGCAGCGTCCCGGGACTAGCGAACTCCTACAATGAGCAGTTCTTC.

This clonotype was observed many times. The chain uses TRBV20-1 and TRBJ2-5; the match to TRBD1 covers 8 bases. J lost 4 bases, V lost 4 bases, and 8 bases had no gene match. CDR1 and CDR2 from the germline V gene are DFQATT and SNEGSKA (reference sequence). The CDR3 has 14 amino acids. The CDR3 loop reads CSATTGDIGETQYF. The CDR3, as DNA: TGCAGTGCTACGACAGGGGATATTGGAGAGACCCAGTACTTC.

In its sample, this clonotype was seen many times. The chain links TRBV29-1 to TRBJ2-1; 10 bases match TRBD2. Germline-derived CDR1 and CDR2 are SQVTM and ANQGSEA. V dropped 7 bases and J dropped 0; count of bases not matched to a gene: 3. CDR3 length: 14 amino acids. The DNA of the CDR3 is TGCAGCGGGTCTAGCGGGAGCTCCTACAATGAGCAGTTCTTC. The encoded protein is CSGSSGSSYNEQFF.

This clonotype was counted a single time. The conserved final phenylalanine or tryptophan is absent from the CDR3, which likely points to a read error. This chain joins TRBV18 and TRBJ1-6, with D possibly TRBD1 on 6 matching bases. There are 17 residues in the CDR3. Trimming took off 3 bases at V and 7 bases at J, with 19 bases between the two ends. Germline-derived CDR1 and CDR2 are KGHSH and LQKENI. CDR3 in amino acids: CASSPLGVDSRNSPLHC. In DNA form, the CDR3 reads TGTGCCAGCTCACCCCTGGGAGTGGACAGCCGCAATTCACCCCTCCACTGT.

V is TRBV6-1 and J is TRBJ1-2; D might be TRBD1 (5 bases). CDR3 length: 14 amino acids. Germline values: CDR1 MNHNS, CDR2 SASEGT. Trimming pared 5 bases from V and 4 bases from J, leaving 14 bases between. The CDR3, as DNA: TGTGCCAGCAGTCCAAAGGGGAATACCTATGGCTACACCTTC. Translated: CASSPKGNTYGYTF.

This clonotype was found many times. The chain carries TRBV4-2 and TRBJ2-1; the match to TRBD2 covers 9 bases. In germline, CDR1 is LGHNA, CDR2 YNFKEQ. The V and J ends lost 0 bases and 4 bases, in that order; junction bases with no gene match: 4. This CDR3 has 16 amino acids. DNA of the CDR3: TGTGCCAGCAGCCAAGAGGAGGGACTAGCTTACAATGAGCAGTTCTTC. It codes for CASSQEEGLAYNEQFF.

V gene TRBV25-1 combines with J gene TRBJ2-5; the D gene is possibly TRBD2 (5 bases). Germline CDR1 MGHDK, CDR2 SYGVNS. V was pared by 3 bases and J by 1 base, with 15 bases between. This CDR3 is 16 amino acids long. The CDR3 spells CASSDLTRITQETQYF. In nucleotides, the CDR3 is TGTGCCAGCAGTGACCTTACTAGAATTACCCAAGAGACCCAGTACTTC.

This chain links TRBV18 with TRBJ2-7; D is unclear. V was pared by 4 bases and J by 2 bases, with 12 bases between. The CDR3 extends over 14 amino acids. Germline values: CDR1 KGHSH, CDR2 LQKENI. CDR3: CASSLLESAYEQYF. CDR3 DNA sequence: TGTGCCAGCTCACTACTCGAAAGTGCCTACGAGCAGTACTTC.